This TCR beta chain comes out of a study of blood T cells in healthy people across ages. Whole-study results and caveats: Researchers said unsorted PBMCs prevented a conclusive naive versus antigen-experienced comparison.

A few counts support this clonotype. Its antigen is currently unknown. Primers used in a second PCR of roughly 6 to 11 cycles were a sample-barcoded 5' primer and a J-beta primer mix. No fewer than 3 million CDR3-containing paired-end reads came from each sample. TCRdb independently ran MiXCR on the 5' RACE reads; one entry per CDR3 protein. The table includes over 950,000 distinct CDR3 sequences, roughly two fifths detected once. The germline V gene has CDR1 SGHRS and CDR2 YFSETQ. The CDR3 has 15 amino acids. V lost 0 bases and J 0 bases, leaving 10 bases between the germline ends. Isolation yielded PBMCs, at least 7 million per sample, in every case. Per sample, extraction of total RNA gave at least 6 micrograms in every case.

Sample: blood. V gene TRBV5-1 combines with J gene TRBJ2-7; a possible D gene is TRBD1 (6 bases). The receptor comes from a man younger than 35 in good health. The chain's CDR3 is CASSLADRTSYEQYF. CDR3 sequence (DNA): TGCGCCAGCAGCTTGGCCGACAGGACCTCCTACGAGCAGTACTTC.